One and the same sample provided the 15 T cell receptor beta chains below, sequenced in a study of cytomegalovirus exposure and HLA in healthy donors. Some clones are missing from TCRdb's copy, which holds only in-frame ones; the method was immunoSEQ multiplex PCR. The repertoire includes around 150,000 clones, roughly 86% of them detected once, and around a tenth sits in the top ten. Source material: PBMCs. These receptor sequences come from a woman between 18 and 29 years old in good health and CMV-seropositive.

V gene TRBV30 combines with J gene TRBJ2-5, with TRBD2 identical over 15 bases. Germline loops: CDR1 GTSNPN, CDR2 SVGIG (reference sequence). CDR3 length equals 16 residues. The V and J ends lost 3 bases and 5 bases, in that order; junction bases with no gene match: 7. The CDR3 here is CAWRKGLAGGGETQYF. CDR3 bases: TGTGCCTGGAGAAAGGGACTAGCGGGAGGAGGGGAGACCCAGTACTTC.

The V and J genes are TRBV6-1 and TRBJ2-7; 9 bases are shared with TRBD1. J lost 3 bases, V lost 7 bases, and 10 bases had no gene match. Germline V gives CDR1 MNHNS, CDR2 SASEGT. This CDR3 has 15 residues. The DNA of the CDR3 is TGTGCCAGCAAACTTGATCCGGGACAGGGCTACGAGCAGTACTTC. Its translation is CASKLDPGQGYEQYF.

J is TRBJ2-3 and V is TRBV15, with a tentative D call TRBD1 (6 bases). V lost 4 bases and J 2 bases, leaving 13 bases between the germline ends. CDR1 and CDR2 (germline): LNHNV, YYDKDF (reference sequence). The CDR3 totals 15 residues. DNA for the CDR3: TGTGCCACCAGCATTAACAGGGTCTCCACAGATACGCAGTATTTT. Residues: CATSINRVSTDTQYF. The whole variable domain, remainder taken from reference TRBV15 and TRBJ2-3, is DAMVIQNPRYQVTQFGKPVTLSCSQTLNHNVMYWYQQKSSQAPKLLFHYYDKDFNNEADTPDNFQSRRPNTSFCFLDIRSPGLGDTAMYLCATSINRVSTDTQYFGPGTRLTVL.

This chain uses TRBV11-3 with TRBJ2-3, with 7 positions matching TRBD1. V trimming: 6 bases; J trimming: 4 bases; junction bases outside the gene matches: 7. CDR3 length: 14 amino acids. Germline CDR1 and CDR2: SGHNT and YENEEA. The DNA for the CDR3 is TGTGCCAGCAGACAGGGGATGGCCCCAGATACGCAGTATTTT. Translation: CASRQGMAPDTQYF.

The chain recombines TRBV5-1 with TRBJ1-2, with 8 bases lining up with TRBD1. After removal of 4 bases from V and 2 bases from J, the junction contained 7 bases not matched to a gene. CDR1 and CDR2 from the germline V gene are SGHRS and YFSETQ. There are 15 residues in the CDR3. In DNA, the CDR3 is TGCGCCAGCAGCCCCCCCGGGACAGGAAACTATGGCTACACCTTC. This codes for CASSPPGTGNYGYTF.

The V gene is TRBV30, the J gene TRBJ2-7, with 8 bases that match TRBD1. V shed 2 bases and J 2 bases; nucleotides not matched to a gene: 2. Looked up from germline, CDR1 is GTSNPN and CDR2 is SVGIG (reference sequence). This CDR3 is 13 amino acids long. CDR3 loop: CAWSSDRAYEQYF. CDR3 nucleotide sequence: TGTGCCTGGAGTTCGGACAGGGCCTACGAGCAGTACTTC.

This sequence joins TRBV7-2 and TRBJ2-7; possibly TRBD1 for D (6 bases). Germline V gene lookup returns CDR1 SGHTA and CDR2 FQGNSA. Trimming stripped 5 bases from V and 2 bases from J, with 13 bases between. CDR3 length: 14 amino acids. CDR3 DNA: TGTGCCAGCAGCACCCCAAGGGGGACCTACGAGCAGTACTTC. It codes for CASSTPRGTYEQYF.

The chain links TRBV9 to TRBJ2-7, with TRBD1 matching 9 bases. V was pared by 4 bases and J by 7 bases, with 12 bases of the junction left unmatched. The CDR3 has 15 residues. Germline assignment: CDR1 SGDLS and CDR2 YYNGEE. The chain's CDR3 is CASSLEPGQGREQYF. CDR3 nucleotides: TGTGCCAGCAGCTTGGAGCCGGGACAGGGCCGGGAGCAGTACTTC.

The V and J genes are TRBV6-5 and TRBJ2-1; D may be TRBD2 (5 bases). Germline V gene lookup returns CDR1 MNHEY and CDR2 SVGAGI. The CDR3 extends over 13 amino acids. Trimming shortened V by 5 bases and J by 2 bases, and 7 bases separated the two germline ends. Written as DNA, the CDR3 is TGTGCCAGCAGTCGGGAAGCCTACAATGAGCAGTTCTTC. Protein sequence: CASSREAYNEQFF.

The chain has TRBV10-3 and TRBJ1-3, with D perhaps matching TRBD1 (6 bases). CDR3 length equals 15 residues. Trimming took 10 bases from V and 0 from J, leaving 16 bases between them. In germline, CDR1 is ENHRY, CDR2 SYGVKD. The CDR3 here is CATMDSGGSGNTIYF. CDR3 nucleotides: TGTGCCACAATGGACAGCGGCGGCTCTGGAAACACCATATATTTT.

In its sample, this clone was seen a few times. The chain combines TRBV2 with TRBJ2-7, with 10 bases identical to TRBD1. The trim removed 6 bases at V and 0 bases at J, leaving 2 bases unmatched. This CDR3 spans 14 amino acids. Germline V gene sequence: CDR1 SNHLY, CDR2 FYNNEI. CDR3 in amino acids: CASSRDRGSYEQYF. The CDR3, as DNA: TGTGCCAGCAGCCGGGACAGGGGCTCCTACGAGCAGTACTTC.

Comment on this clone: Within the sample, other DNA sequences also encode this same CDR3. The V call is TRBV7-9, the J call TRBJ2-1, with 12 bases aligning to TRBD2. Trimming took 5 bases from V and 4 from J; bases not matched to a gene: 3. The CDR3 sequence is 15 residues long. The V gene's germline CDR1 is SEHNR and CDR2 FQNEAQ (reference sequence). CDR3: CASSLGLAGYNEQFF. The CDR3 DNA sequence: TGTGCCAGCAGCCTCGGACTAGCGGGATACAATGAGCAGTTCTTC.

The chain couples TRBV25-1 to TRBJ1-4; D unclear. The CDR3 sequence is 13 residues long. Germline CDR1 is MGHDK and CDR2 is SYGVNS. V shed 11 bases and J shed 5 bases, with 15 bases lying between them. The DNA of the CDR3 is TGTGCCTCGCGGGCCGATGGGAATGAAAAACTGTTTTTT. Translating it yields CASRADGNEKLFF.

This rearrangement joins TRBV6-4 to TRBJ1-2; possibly TRBD1 for D (5 bases). The CDR3 length is 15 residues. The germline CDR1 and CDR2 sequences are MRHNA and SNTAGT. V lost 6 bases to trimming and J lost 3 bases, with 17 bases between them. CDR3 protein: CASRVGGVPHYGYTF. CDR3 DNA: TGTGCCAGCAGAGTCGGGGGGGTTCCCCACTATGGCTACACCTTC.

The V call is TRBV27, the J call TRBJ2-1; 12 nucleotides line up with TRBD2. CDR3 size: 17 residues. Germline loops: CDR1 MNHEY, CDR2 SMNVEV (reference sequence). Unmatched junction bases numbered 13, after V lost 5 bases and J lost 8 bases. The chain's CDR3 is CASSPTPTSGSPDEQFF. The DNA of the CDR3 is TGTGCCAGCAGTCCAACCCCGACTAGCGGGAGTCCCGATGAGCAGTTCTTC.